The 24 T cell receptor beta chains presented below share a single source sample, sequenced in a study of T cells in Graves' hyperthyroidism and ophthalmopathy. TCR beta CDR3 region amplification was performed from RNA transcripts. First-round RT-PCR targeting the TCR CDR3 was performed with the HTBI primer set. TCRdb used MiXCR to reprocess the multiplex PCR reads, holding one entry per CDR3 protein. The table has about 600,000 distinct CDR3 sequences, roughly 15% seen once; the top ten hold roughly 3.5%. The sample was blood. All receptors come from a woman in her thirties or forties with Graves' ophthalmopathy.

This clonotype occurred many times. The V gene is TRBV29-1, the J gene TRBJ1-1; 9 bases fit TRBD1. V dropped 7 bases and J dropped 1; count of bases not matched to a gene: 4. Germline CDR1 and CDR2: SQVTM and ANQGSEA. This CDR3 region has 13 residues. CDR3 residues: CSAGGQGNTEAFF. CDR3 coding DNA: TGCAGCGCCGGGGGACAGGGGAACACTGAAGCTTTCTTT.

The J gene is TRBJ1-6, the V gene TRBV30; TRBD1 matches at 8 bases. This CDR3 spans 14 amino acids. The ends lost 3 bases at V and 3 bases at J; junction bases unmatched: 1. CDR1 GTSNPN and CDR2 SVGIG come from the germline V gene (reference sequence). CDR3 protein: CAWRGQGYNSPLHF. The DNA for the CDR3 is TGTGCCTGGAGAGGACAGGGCTATAATTCACCCCTCCACTTT.

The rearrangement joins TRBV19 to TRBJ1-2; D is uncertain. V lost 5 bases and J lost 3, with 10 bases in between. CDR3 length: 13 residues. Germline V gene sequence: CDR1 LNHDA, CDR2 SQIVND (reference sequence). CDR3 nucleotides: TGTGCCAGTAGTCCCACAGCGGACTATGGCTACACCTTC. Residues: CASSPTADYGYTF.

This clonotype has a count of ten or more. CDR3 in DNA: TGTGCCAGCAGCTTATGGGGACAGGCGAACACTGAAGCTTTCTTT. Protein sequence: CASSLWGQANTEAFF. The chain combines TRBV7-9 with TRBJ1-1; 8 bases line up with TRBD1. This CDR3 region has 15 residues. Germline trimming cut 2 bases from V and 1 base from J; bases unmatched to any gene: 3. The germline CDR1 and CDR2 sequences are SEHNR and FQNEAQ (reference sequence).

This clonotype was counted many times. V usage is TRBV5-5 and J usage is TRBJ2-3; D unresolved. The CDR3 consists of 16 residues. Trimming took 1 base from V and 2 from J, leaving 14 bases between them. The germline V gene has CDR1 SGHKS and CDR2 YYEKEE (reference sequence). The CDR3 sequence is CASSLRPTSATDTQYF. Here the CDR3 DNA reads TGTGCCAGCAGCTTGAGACCCACTTCCGCCACAGATACGCAGTATTTT. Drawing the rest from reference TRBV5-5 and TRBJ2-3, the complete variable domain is DAGVTQSPTHLIKTRGQQVTLRCSPISGHKSVSWYQQVLGQGPQFIFQYYEKEERGRGNFPDRFSARQFPNYSSELNVNALLLGDSALYLCASSLRPTSATDTQYFGPGTRLTVL.

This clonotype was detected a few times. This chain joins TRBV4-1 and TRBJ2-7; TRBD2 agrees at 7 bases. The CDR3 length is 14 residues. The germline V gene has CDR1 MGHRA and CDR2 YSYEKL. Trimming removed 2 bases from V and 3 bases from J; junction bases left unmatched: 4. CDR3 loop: CASSQLAEGYEQYF. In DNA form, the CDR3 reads TGCGCCAGCAGCCAACTAGCGGAAGGCTACGAGCAGTACTTC.

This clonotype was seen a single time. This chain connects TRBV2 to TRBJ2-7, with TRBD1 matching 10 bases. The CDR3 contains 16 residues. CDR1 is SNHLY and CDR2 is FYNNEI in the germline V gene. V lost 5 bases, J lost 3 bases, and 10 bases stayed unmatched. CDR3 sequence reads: CASSPWGGQGFYEQYF. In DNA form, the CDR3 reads TGTGCCAGCAGTCCCTGGGGGGGACAGGGGTTCTACGAGCAGTACTTC.

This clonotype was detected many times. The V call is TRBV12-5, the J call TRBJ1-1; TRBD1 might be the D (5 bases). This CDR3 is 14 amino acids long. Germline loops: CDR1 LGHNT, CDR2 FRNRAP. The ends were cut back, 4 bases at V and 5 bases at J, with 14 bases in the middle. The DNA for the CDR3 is TGTGCTAGTGGTTCTCAGGGTTTGTGGACTGAAGCTTTCTTT. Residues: CASGSQGLWTEAFF.

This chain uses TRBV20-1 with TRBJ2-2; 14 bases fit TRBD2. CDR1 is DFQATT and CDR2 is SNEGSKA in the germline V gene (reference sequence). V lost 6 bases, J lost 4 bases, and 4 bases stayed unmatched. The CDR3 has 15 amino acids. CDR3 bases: TGCAGTGCAGGGACTAGCGGGAGCCTCACCGGGGAGCTGTTTTTT. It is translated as CSAGTSGSLTGELFF.

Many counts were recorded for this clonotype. CDR3 in DNA: TGCGCCAGCAAAGAGGACCCGAGCTCCTACGAGCAGTACTTC. The encoded protein is CASKEDPSSYEQYF. The V call is TRBV5-1, the J call TRBJ2-7; D is undetermined. The V and J ends lost 6 bases and 0 bases respectively, with 13 bases between them. The CDR3 extends over 14 amino acids. Germline-derived CDR1 and CDR2 are SGHRS and YFSETQ.

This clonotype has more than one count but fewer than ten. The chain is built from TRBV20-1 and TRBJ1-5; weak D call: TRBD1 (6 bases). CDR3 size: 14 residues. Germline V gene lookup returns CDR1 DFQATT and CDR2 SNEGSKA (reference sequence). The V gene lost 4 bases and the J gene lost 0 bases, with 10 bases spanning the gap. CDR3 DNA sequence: TGCAGTGCTACGGACAGTTATAGCAATCAGCCCCAGCATTTT. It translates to CSATDSYSNQPQHF.

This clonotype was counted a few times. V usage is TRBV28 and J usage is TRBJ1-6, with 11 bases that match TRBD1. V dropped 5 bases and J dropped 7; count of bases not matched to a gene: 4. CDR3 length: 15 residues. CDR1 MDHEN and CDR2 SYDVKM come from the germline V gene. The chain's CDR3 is CASSPRDRGNSPLHF. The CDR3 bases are TGTGCCAGCAGTCCCCGGGACAGGGGGAATTCACCCCTCCACTTT.

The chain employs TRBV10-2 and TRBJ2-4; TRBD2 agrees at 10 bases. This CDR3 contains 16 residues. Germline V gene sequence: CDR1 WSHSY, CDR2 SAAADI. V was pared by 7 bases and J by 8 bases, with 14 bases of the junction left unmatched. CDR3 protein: CASTKSGGADWDIQYF. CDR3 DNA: TGCGCCAGCACTAAAAGCGGGGGGGCAGATTGGGACATTCAGTACTTC.

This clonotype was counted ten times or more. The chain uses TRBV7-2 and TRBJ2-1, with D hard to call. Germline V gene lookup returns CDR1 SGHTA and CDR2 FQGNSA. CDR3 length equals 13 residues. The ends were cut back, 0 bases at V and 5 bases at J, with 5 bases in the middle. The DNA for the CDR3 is TGTGCCAGCAGCTTAGCCCCTAACAATGAGCAGTTCTTC. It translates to CASSLAPNNEQFF. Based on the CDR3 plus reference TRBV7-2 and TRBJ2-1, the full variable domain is GAGVSQSPSNKVTEKGKDVELRCDPISGHTALYWYRQSLGQGLEFLIYFQGNSAPDKSGLPSDRFSAERTGGSVSTLTIQRTQQEDSAVYLCASSLAPNNEQFFGPGTRLTVL.

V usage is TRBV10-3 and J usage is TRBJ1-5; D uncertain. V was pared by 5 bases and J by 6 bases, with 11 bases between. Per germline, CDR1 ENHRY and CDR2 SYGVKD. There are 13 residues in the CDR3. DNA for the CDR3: TGTGCCATCAGTCCAGACCGGGTTCAGCCCCAGCATTTT. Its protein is CAISPDRVQPQHF.

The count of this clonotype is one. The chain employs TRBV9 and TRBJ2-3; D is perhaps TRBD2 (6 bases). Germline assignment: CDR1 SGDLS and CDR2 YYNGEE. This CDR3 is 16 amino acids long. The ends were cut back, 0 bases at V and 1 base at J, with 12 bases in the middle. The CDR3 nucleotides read TGTGCCAGCAGCGTAGGGGGGGAACCCCGCACAGATACGCAGTATTTT. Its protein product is CASSVGGEPRTDTQYF.

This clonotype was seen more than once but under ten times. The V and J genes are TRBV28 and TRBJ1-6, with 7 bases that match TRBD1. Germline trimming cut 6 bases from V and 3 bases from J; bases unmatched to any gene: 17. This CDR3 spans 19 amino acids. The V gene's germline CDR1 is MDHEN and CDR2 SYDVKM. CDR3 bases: TGTGCCAGCAGCCAAACAGGGGCGCCTGTGGGCGGCTATAATTCACCCCTCCACTTT. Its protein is CASSQTGAPVGGYNSPLHF.

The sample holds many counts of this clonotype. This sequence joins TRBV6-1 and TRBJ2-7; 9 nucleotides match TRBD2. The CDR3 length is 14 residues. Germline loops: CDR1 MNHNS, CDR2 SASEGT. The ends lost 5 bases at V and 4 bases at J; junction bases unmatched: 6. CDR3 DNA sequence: TGTGCCAGCAGTACAGCGGGGGGACCTTACGAGCAGTACTTC. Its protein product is CASSTAGGPYEQYF.

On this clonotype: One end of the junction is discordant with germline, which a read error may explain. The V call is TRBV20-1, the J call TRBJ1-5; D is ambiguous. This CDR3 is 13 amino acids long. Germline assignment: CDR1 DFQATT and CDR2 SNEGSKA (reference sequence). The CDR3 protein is CSANLYSNQPQHF. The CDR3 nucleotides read TGCAGCGCTAACCTCTATAGCAATCAGCCCCAGCATTTT.

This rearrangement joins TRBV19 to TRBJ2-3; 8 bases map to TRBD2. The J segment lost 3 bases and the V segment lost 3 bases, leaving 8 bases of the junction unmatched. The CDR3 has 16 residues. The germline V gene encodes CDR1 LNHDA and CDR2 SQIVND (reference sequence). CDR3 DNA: TGTGCCAGTAGTATCCTGGCGGGGGGTAGTACAGATACGCAGTATTTT. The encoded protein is CASSILAGGSTDTQYF.

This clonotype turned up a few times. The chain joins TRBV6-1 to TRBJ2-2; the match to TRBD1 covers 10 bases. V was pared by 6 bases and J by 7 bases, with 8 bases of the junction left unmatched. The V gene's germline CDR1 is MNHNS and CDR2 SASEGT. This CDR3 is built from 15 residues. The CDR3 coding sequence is TGTGCCAGCAGGGACGACAGGGGGCAATACGGGGAGCTGTTTTTT. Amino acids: CASRDDRGQYGELFF.

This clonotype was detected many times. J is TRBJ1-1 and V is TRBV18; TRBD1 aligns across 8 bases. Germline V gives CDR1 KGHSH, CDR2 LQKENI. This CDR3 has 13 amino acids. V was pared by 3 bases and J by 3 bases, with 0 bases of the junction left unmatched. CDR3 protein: CASSPDRDTEAFF. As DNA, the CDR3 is TGTGCCAGCTCACCGGACAGGGACACTGAAGCTTTCTTT.

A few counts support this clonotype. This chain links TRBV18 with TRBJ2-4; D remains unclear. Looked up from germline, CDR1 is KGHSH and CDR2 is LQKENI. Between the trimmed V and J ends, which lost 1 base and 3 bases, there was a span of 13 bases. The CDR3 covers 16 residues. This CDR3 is CASSPRVGMVKNIQYF. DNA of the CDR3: TGTGCCAGCTCACCACGGGTAGGGATGGTCAAAAACATTCAGTACTTC.

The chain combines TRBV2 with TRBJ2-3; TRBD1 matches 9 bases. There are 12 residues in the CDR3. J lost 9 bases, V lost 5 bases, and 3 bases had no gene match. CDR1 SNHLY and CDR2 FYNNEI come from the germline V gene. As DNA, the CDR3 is TGTGCCAGCAGTCGGGACAGGGCAACGCAGTATTTT. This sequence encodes CASSRDRATQYF.